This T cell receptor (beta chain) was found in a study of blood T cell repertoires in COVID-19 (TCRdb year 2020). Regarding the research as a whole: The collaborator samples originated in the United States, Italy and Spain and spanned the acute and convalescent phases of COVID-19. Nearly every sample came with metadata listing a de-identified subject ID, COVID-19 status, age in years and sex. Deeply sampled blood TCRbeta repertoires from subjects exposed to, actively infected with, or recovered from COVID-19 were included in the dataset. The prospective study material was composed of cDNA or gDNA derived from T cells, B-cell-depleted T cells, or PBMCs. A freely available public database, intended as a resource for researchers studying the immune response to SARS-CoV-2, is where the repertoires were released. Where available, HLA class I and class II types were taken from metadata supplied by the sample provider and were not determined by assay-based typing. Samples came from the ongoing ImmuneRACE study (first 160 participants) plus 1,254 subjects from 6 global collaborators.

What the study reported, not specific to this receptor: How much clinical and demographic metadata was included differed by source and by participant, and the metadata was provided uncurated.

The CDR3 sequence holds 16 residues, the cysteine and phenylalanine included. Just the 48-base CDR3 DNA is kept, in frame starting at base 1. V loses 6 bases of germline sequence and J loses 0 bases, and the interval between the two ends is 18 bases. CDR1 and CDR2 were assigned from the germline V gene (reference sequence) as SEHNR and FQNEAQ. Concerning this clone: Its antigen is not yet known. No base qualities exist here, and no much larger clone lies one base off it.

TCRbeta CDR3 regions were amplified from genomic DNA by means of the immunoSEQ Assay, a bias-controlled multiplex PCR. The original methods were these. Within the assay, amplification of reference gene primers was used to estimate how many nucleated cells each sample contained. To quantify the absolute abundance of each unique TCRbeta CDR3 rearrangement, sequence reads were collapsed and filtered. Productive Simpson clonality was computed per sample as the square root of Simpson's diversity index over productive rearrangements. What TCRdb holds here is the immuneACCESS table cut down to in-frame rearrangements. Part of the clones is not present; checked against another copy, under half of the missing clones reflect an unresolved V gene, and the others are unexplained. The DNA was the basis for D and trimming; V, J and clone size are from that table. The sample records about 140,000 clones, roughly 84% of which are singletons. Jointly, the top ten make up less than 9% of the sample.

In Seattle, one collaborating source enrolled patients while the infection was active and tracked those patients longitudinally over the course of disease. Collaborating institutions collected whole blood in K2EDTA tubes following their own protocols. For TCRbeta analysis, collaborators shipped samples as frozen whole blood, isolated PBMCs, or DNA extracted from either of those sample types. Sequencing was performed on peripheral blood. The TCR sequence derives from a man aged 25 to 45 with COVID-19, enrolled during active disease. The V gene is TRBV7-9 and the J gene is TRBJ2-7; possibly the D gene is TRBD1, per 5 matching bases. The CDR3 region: CASSWSNRLVSYEQYF. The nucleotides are TGTGCCAGCAGTTGGTCGAACAGGTTGGTCTCCTACGAGCAGTACTTC. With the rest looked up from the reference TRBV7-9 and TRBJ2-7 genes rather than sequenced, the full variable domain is DTGVSQNPRHKITKRGQNVTFRCDPISEHNRLYWYRQTLGQGPEFLTYFQNEAQLEKSRLLSDRFSAERPKGSFSTLEIQRTEQGDSAMYLCASSWSNRLVSYEQYFGPGTRLTVT.